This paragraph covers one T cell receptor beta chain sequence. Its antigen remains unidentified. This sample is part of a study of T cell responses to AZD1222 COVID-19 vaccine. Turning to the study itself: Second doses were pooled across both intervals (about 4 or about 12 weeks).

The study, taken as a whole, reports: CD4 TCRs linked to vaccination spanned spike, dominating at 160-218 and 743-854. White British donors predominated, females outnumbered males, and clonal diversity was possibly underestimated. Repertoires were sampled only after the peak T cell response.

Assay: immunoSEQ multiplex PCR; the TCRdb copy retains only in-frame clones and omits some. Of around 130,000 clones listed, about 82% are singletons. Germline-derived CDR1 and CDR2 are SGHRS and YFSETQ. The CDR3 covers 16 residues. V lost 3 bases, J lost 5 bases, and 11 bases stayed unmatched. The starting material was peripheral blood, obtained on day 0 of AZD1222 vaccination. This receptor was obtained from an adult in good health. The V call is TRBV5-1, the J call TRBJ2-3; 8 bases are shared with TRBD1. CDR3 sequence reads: CASSSARRGLGDTQYF. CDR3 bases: TGCGCCAGCAGCTCCGCCCGCAGGGGGCTGGGAGATACGCAGTATTTT.